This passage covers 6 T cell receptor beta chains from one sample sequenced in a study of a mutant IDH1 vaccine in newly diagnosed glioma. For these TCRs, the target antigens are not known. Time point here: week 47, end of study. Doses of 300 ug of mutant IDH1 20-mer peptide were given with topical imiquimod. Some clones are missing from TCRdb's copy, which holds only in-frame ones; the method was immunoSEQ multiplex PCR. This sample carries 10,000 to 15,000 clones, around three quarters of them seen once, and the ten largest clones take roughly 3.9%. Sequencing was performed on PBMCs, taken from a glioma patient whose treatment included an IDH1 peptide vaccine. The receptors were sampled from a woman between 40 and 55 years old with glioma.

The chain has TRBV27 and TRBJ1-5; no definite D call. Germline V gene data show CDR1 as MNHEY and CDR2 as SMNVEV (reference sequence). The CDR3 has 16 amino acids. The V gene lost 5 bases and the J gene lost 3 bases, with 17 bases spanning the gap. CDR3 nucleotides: TGTGCCAGCAGTCCCGGTGAGGGTAGGCTCAATCAGCCCCAGCATTTT. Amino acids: CASSPGEGRLNQPQHF.

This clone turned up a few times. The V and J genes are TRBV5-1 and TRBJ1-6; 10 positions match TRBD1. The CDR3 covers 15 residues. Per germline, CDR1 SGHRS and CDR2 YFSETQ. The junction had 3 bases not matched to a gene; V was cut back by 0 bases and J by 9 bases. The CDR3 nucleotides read TGCGCCAGCAGCTTGGCGGGACAGGGGACTTCACCCCTCCACTTT. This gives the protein CASSLAGQGTSPLHF.

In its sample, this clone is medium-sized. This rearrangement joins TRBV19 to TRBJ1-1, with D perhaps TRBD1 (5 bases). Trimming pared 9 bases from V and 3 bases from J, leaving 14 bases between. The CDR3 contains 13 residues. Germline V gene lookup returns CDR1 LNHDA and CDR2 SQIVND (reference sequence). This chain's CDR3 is CASYRDGDTEAFF. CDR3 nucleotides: TGTGCCAGCTACCGGGACGGAGACACTGAAGCTTTCTTT.

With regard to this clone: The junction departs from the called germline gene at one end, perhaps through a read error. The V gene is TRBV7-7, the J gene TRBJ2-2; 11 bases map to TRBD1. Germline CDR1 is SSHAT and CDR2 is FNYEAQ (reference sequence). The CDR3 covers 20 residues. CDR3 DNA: TGTGCTAGCAGCTTACGGATCCGAGGACAGGGGGCGAGGGGCACCGGGGAGCTGTTTTTT. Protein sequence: CASSLRIRGQGARGTGELFF.

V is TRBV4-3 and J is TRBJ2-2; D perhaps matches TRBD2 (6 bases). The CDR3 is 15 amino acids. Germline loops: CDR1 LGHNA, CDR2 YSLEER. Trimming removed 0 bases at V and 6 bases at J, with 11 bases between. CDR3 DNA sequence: TGCGCCAGCAGCCAAGACTCACTAGCTCCCGGGGAGCTGTTTTTT. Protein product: CASSQDSLAPGELFF.

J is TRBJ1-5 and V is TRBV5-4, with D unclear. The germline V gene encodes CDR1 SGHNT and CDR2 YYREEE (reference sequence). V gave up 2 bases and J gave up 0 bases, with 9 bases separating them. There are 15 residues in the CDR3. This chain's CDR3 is CASSFAEDSNQPQHF. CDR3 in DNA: TGTGCCAGCAGCTTCGCCGAAGATAGCAATCAGCCCCAGCATTTT.